Listed below are T cell receptor beta chains from one sample, sequenced in a study of blood T cell repertoires in COVID-19. Assay used: immunoSEQ multiplex PCR; TCRdb lists only in-frame clones, some missing. The sample consists of over 60,000 clones, around 84% of them appearing once. Sequencing input: peripheral blood. The origin of the receptors is a man between 65 and 85 years old with acute or convalescent COVID-19. Each CDR3 is given with its conserved first and last residue. D genes are given only for firm matches. Clone size appears in some rows only: once, few, many, or a class for an expanded clone.

V gene: TRBV28; CDR3 length: 17; clone size: -; J gene: TRBJ2-3; D gene: TRBD2; CDR3 DNA: TGTGCCAGCAGCCCCTTCCTTCTAGCGGGCCCTTCTAATACGCAGTATTTT; CDR3 protein: CASSPFLLAGPSNTQYF
V gene: TRBV5-1; CDR3 length: 15; clone size: -; J gene: TRBJ2-7; D gene: -; CDR3 DNA: TGCGCCAGCAGTCCGGACAGCCTTTCTCCCGGCGAGCAGTACTTC; CDR3 protein: CASSPDSLSPGEQYF
V gene: TRBV12-3/TRBV12-4; CDR3 length: 12; clone size: -; J gene: TRBJ1-2; D gene: -; CDR3 DNA: TGTGCCAGCAATTCCGGTCGCTATGGCTACACCTTC; CDR3 protein: CASNSGRYGYTF
V gene: TRBV2; CDR3 length: 15; clone size: -; J gene: TRBJ1-4; D gene: -; CDR3 DNA: TGTGCCAGCAGTGAAGGTGGCAGAGGAGGAGAAAAACTGTTTTTT; CDR3 protein: CASSEGGRGGEKLFF
V gene: TRBV11-2; CDR3 length: 16; clone size: -; J gene: TRBJ1-4; D gene: TRBD1; CDR3 DNA: TGTGCCAGCAGCTCCTGGACAGGAGCAACTAATGAAAAACTGTTTTTT; CDR3 protein: CASSSWTGATNEKLFF
V gene: TRBV7-9; CDR3 length: 14; clone size: -; J gene: TRBJ2-7; D gene: -; CDR3 DNA: TGTGCCAGCAGCTTGGGGGACTCACGGAGCGAGCAGTACTTC; CDR3 protein: CASSLGDSRSEQYF
V gene: TRBV5-8; CDR3 length: 14; clone size: -; J gene: TRBJ2-5; D gene: TRBD1; CDR3 DNA: TGTGCCAGCAGCGAGACAGGGGGCGTGGAGACCCAGTACTTC; CDR3 protein: CASSETGGVETQYF
V gene: TRBV7-8; CDR3 length: 13; clone size: few; J gene: TRBJ1-2; D gene: -; CDR3 DNA: TGTGCCAGCAGCTTAGTCAGGGGACATGGCTACACCTTC; CDR3 protein: CASSLVRGHGYTF
V gene: TRBV7-2; CDR3 length: 13; clone size: few; J gene: TRBJ2-7; D gene: -; CDR3 DNA: TGTGCCAGCAGTTCCGGACAGACCCTTGGGCAGTACTTC; CDR3 protein: CASSSGQTLGQYF
V gene: TRBV2; CDR3 length: 13; clone size: -; J gene: TRBJ1-2; D gene: TRBD1; CDR3 DNA: TGTGCCAGCAGTGGAGTCGAGGGGGCCGGCTACACCTTC; CDR3 protein: CASSGVEGAGYTF
V gene: TRBV4-1; CDR3 length: 17; clone size: -; J gene: TRBJ2-3; D gene: TRBD2; CDR3 DNA: TGCGCCAGCAGCCAAGCGAAAGCGGGGGGGTACACAGATACGCAGTATTTT; CDR3 protein: CASSQAKAGGYTDTQYF
V gene: TRBV7-3; CDR3 length: 12; clone size: -; J gene: TRBJ2-1; D gene: -; CDR3 DNA: TGTGCCAGCAGCTCCTACGGGAATGAGCAGTTCTTC; CDR3 protein: CASSSYGNEQFF
V gene: TRBV9; CDR3 length: 15; clone size: -; J gene: TRBJ2-1; D gene: -; CDR3 DNA: TGTGCCAGCAGCGTAGGCAGGGGCTCCTACAATGAGCAGTTCTTC; CDR3 protein: CASSVGRGSYNEQFF
V gene: TRBV29-1; CDR3 length: 15; clone size: -; J gene: TRBJ2-7; D gene: TRBD2; CDR3 DNA: TGCAGCGTTGAGTTCGGACTAGCGGGAGGAACCGAGCAGTACTTC; CDR3 protein: CSVEFGLAGGTEQYF
V gene: TRBV28; CDR3 length: 16; clone size: -; J gene: TRBJ2-4; D gene: -; CDR3 DNA: TGTGCCAGCACCGATCCGGTGGGAGTTGCCAAAAACATTCAGTACTTC; CDR3 protein: CASTDPVGVAKNIQYF
V gene: TRBV11-2; CDR3 length: 16; clone size: -; J gene: TRBJ2-1; D gene: TRBD2; CDR3 DNA: TGTGCCAGCAGCTTCAATAGCGGGGGGGCCTACAATGAGCAGTTCTTC; CDR3 protein: CASSFNSGGAYNEQFF
V gene: TRBV6-2/TRBV6-3; CDR3 length: 12; clone size: -; J gene: TRBJ1-2; D gene: -; CDR3 DNA: TGTGCCAGCAGTGATCCGATAGATGGCTACACCTTC; CDR3 protein: CASSDPIDGYTF
V gene: TRBV27; CDR3 length: 17; clone size: once; J gene: TRBJ2-1; D gene: TRBD2; CDR3 DNA: TGTGCCAGCAGTTTACTGGGACTAGCGGCTTCCTACAATGAGCAGTTCTTC; CDR3 protein: CASSLLGLAASYNEQFF
V gene: TRBV5-6; CDR3 length: 15; clone size: -; J gene: TRBJ1-5; D gene: -; CDR3 DNA: TGTGCCAGCAGCATGGGCCCAGGGGTGGGCCAGCCCCAGCATTTT; CDR3 protein: CASSMGPGVGQPQHF
V gene: TRBV9; CDR3 length: 15; clone size: -; J gene: TRBJ1-1; D gene: TRBD1; CDR3 DNA: TGTGCCAGCAGCGTAGTTTGGGGGGGACAGGGCATCGCTTTCTTT; CDR3 protein: CASSVVWGGQGIAFF
V gene: TRBV6-4; CDR3 length: 15; clone size: -; J gene: TRBJ2-1; D gene: TRBD2; CDR3 DNA: TGTGCCAGCAGGGCACTAGCGGGGGCCAACAATGAGCAGTTCTTC; CDR3 protein: CASRALAGANNEQFF
V gene: TRBV12-5; CDR3 length: 14; clone size: -; J gene: TRBJ2-1; D gene: TRBD2; CDR3 DNA: TGTGCTAGTATGACTAGCGGGCTCCACAATGAGCAGTTCTTC; CDR3 protein: CASMTSGLHNEQFF
V gene: TRBV5-1; CDR3 length: 11; clone size: -; J gene: TRBJ2-7; D gene: -; CDR3 DNA: TGCGCCAGCAGCTTGGAAGGAGGGTGGCACTTC; CDR3 protein: CASSLEGGWHF
V gene: TRBV3-1/TRBV3-2; CDR3 length: 19; clone size: -; J gene: TRBJ2-1; D gene: TRBD2; CDR3 DNA: TGTGCCAGCAGCCAAGAACGGACTAGCGGGCTTCGCTCCTACAATGAGCAGTTCTTC; CDR3 protein: CASSQERTSGLRSYNEQFF
V gene: TRBV12-3/TRBV12-4; CDR3 length: 12; clone size: -; J gene: TRBJ1-1; D gene: -; CDR3 DNA: TGTGCCAGCAGTTTTTACGGGACTGAAGCTTTCTTT; CDR3 protein: CASSFYGTEAFF
V gene: TRBV19; CDR3 length: 12; clone size: -; J gene: TRBJ2-1; D gene: -; CDR3 DNA: TGTGCCAGTAAGGCAGGTTTCGATGAGCAGTTCTTC; CDR3 protein: CASKAGFDEQFF
V gene: TRBV10-1; CDR3 length: 12; clone size: -; J gene: TRBJ2-7; D gene: -; CDR3 DNA: TGCGCCAGCAGTGATCCAGGCTACGAGCAGTACTTC; CDR3 protein: CASSDPGYEQYF
V gene: TRBV29-1; CDR3 length: 13; clone size: -; J gene: TRBJ1-2; D gene: TRBD1; CDR3 DNA: TGCAGCGTTGATGGACAGGGGGGTTATGGCTACACCTTC; CDR3 protein: CSVDGQGGYGYTF
V gene: TRBV7-9; CDR3 length: 13; clone size: -; J gene: TRBJ2-1; D gene: -; CDR3 DNA: TGTGCCAGCAGCTTAGAGGCGGGGTCTGAGCAGTTCTTC; CDR3 protein: CASSLEAGSEQFF
V gene: TRBV11-2; CDR3 length: 16; clone size: few; J gene: TRBJ1-6; D gene: -; CDR3 DNA: TGTGCCAGCAGCTTCGCCGGACAAGTAGGCTATTCACCCCTCCACTTT; CDR3 protein: CASSFAGQVGYSPLHF
V gene: TRBV6-5; CDR3 length: 13; clone size: -; J gene: TRBJ1-5; D gene: -; CDR3 DNA: TGTGCCAGCAGTCTTTACACAGGTCAGCCCCAGCATTTT; CDR3 protein: CASSLYTGQPQHF
V gene: TRBV28; CDR3 length: 16; clone size: -; J gene: TRBJ2-1; D gene: TRBD1; CDR3 DNA: TGTGCCAGCAGTTCGATGACAGGGATGGTTTTCAATGAGCAGTTCTTC; CDR3 protein: CASSSMTGMVFNEQFF
V gene: TRBV4-1; CDR3 length: 17; clone size: -; J gene: TRBJ1-5; D gene: TRBD1; CDR3 DNA: TGCGCCAGCAGCCAAGATCTTCGGTACAGGGGGGGCCAGCCCCAGCATTTT; CDR3 protein: CASSQDLRYRGGQPQHF
V gene: TRBV29-1; CDR3 length: 15; clone size: -; J gene: TRBJ1-2; D gene: TRBD1; CDR3 DNA: TGCAGCGTTGATCGGCGACAGGGGGCGAACTATGGCTACACCTTC; CDR3 protein: CSVDRRQGANYGYTF
V gene: TRBV5-1; CDR3 length: 14; clone size: -; J gene: TRBJ1-1; D gene: -; CDR3 DNA: TGCGCCAGCAGCTCGCTGCCAGTGAACACTGAAGCTTTCTTT; CDR3 protein: CASSSLPVNTEAFF
V gene: TRBV19; CDR3 length: 12; clone size: -; J gene: TRBJ2-3; D gene: -; CDR3 DNA: TGTGCCAGTAGTATAGGGCCCCGGGATCCGTATTTT; CDR3 protein: CASSIGPRDPYF
V gene: TRBV7-9; CDR3 length: 12; clone size: -; J gene: TRBJ1-2; D gene: -; CDR3 DNA: TGTGCCAGCAGTTCAGGGGACTATGGCTACACCTTC; CDR3 protein: CASSSGDYGYTF
V gene: TRBV5-5; CDR3 length: 14; clone size: -; J gene: TRBJ1-4; D gene: -; CDR3 DNA: TGTGCCAGCAGCTCCGGGACACTCTCGCAAAAACTGTTTTTT; CDR3 protein: CASSSGTLSQKLFF
V gene: TRBV6-6; CDR3 length: 14; clone size: few; J gene: TRBJ1-5; D gene: -; CDR3 DNA: TGTGCCAGCAGAGACAGACATAGCAATCAGCCCCAGCATTTT; CDR3 protein: CASRDRHSNQPQHF
V gene: TRBV2; CDR3 length: 14; clone size: few; J gene: TRBJ2-1; D gene: -; CDR3 DNA: TGTGCCAGCAGTGAAATCACGGCCTCGGGTGAGCAGTTCTTC; CDR3 protein: CASSEITASGEQFF
V gene: TRBV5-1; CDR3 length: 16; clone size: -; J gene: TRBJ1-1; D gene: TRBD1; CDR3 DNA: TGCGCCAGCAGCTTGGGGGCAGGGGGCCCAGGGACTGAAGCTTTCTTT; CDR3 protein: CASSLGAGGPGTEAFF
V gene: TRBV13; CDR3 length: 15; clone size: -; J gene: TRBJ1-2; D gene: -; CDR3 DNA: TGTGCCAGCAGCTTAGGGGCTCAAAGTAACTATGGCTACACCTTC; CDR3 protein: CASSLGAQSNYGYTF
V gene: TRBV13; CDR3 length: 13; clone size: -; J gene: TRBJ2-2; D gene: -; CDR3 DNA: TGTGCCAGCAGCATTCGGGGTCCCGGGGAGCTGTTTTTT; CDR3 protein: CASSIRGPGELFF
V gene: TRBV4-1; CDR3 length: 16; clone size: -; J gene: TRBJ2-7; D gene: TRBD2; CDR3 DNA: TGCGCCAGCAGCCAAGGGGTCAGCGGGAGTTCATACGAGCAGTACTTC; CDR3 protein: CASSQGVSGSSYEQYF